What follows is one TCR beta chain and its context. Its target is unknown. These data come from a study of shared clonotypes between healthy human individuals. About the study: The people who gave samples were two women and a few men aged 18 to 49. Each donor contributed plates that comprised three CD4 naive, three CD4 memory, two CD8 naive and one CD8 memory.

Genomic DNA belonging to each subset was distributed in equal measure over several immunoSEQ plates. Data came from immunoSEQ multiplex PCR; TCRdb stores just in-frame clones and leaves some out. This repertoire shows about 700,000 clones, around two thirds found once; its top ten account for more than 1.5%. CDR3 length equals 11 residues. The V and J ends lost 8 bases and 10 bases, in that order; junction bases with no gene match: 4. The germline CDR1 and CDR2 sequences are LNHDA and SQIVND (reference sequence). Study-level results: Several donors had around 5.2% of their naive CD4 clonotypes in common.

The J gene is TRBJ2-1, the V gene TRBV19; 8 nucleotides line up with TRBD1. Source material: memory CD4+ T cells sorted from blood. The subset is: CD45RA-negative fraction. This clonotype originated in a woman aged 25-40 years in good health. In DNA form, the CDR3 reads TGTGCCAGTGGGACAGGCCTAGAGCAGTTCTTC. It translates to CASGTGLEQFF.